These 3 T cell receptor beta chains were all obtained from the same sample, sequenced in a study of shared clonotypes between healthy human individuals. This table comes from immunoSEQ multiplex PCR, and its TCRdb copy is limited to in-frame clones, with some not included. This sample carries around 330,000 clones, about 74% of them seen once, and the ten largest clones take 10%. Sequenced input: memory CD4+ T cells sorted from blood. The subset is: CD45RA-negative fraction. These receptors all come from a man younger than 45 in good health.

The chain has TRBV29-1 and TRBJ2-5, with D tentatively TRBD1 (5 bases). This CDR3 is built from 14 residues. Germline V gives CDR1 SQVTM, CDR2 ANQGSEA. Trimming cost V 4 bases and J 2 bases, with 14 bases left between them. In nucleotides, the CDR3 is TGCAGCGTTGTTTTGCAGGGTCGGCAAGAGACCCAGTACTTC. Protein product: CSVVLQGRQETQYF. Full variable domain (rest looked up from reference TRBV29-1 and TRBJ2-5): SAVISQKPSRDICQRGTSLTIQCQVDSQVTMMFWYRQQPGQSLTLIATANQGSEATYESGFVIDKFPISRPNLTFSTLTVSNMSPEDSSIYLCSVVLQGRQETQYFGPGTRLLVL.

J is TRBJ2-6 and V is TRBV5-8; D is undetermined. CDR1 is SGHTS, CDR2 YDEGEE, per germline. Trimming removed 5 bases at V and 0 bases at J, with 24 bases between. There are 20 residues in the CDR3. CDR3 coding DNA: TGTGCCAGCAGGCCGGGCCTACGTAAGGTAAGCTACTCTGGGGCCAACGTCCTGACTTTC. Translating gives CASRPGLRKVSYSGANVLTF.

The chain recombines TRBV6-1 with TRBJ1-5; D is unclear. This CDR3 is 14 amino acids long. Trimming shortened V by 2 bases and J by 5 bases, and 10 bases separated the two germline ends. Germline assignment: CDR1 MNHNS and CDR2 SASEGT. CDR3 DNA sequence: TGTGCCAGCAGTGAATATAGACCTGATCAGCCCCAGCATTTT. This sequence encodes CASSEYRPDQPQHF.